The T cell receptor (beta chain) under discussion was sequenced for a study of T-cell reconstitution after alpha-beta-depleted transplantation in children. Study conclusions and caveats: Most T-cell counts and diversity one year after the transplant came from T cells that were newly produced. Surviving recipient T cells and intrathymic progenitors accounted for some patients' high TCRbeta diversity at day 60. Reportedly, only several hundred clones from non-depleted graft cells drove alpha-beta T-cell counts at about two months.

This clonotype was detected ten times or more. What it binds is unknown. Library preparation (for TCRbeta) was performed with unique molecular identifiers. From the PCR reads, TCRdb called clonotypes with MiXCR, one entry per CDR3 protein. The sample holds around 270,000 distinct CDR3 sequences, over 7.5% seen once. Trimming at V came to 0 bases and at J to 3 bases, leaving 3 bases not matched to a gene. The germline CDR1 and CDR2 sequences are LGHDT and YNNKEL (reference sequence). This CDR3 contains 15 residues. The sequence derives from a female patient aged 2-9 years who had a stem cell transplant for Fanconi anemia, so the T cells may come from the graft donor. V usage is TRBV3-1 and J usage is TRBJ2-7; 9 bases fit TRBD2. Sample: peripheral blood, taken 360 days after TCRalphabeta/CD19-depleted stem cell transplant. The CDR3 loop reads CASSQEVAGDYEQYF. CDR3 coding DNA: TGTGCCAGCAGCCAAGAGGTAGCGGGAGACTACGAGCAGTACTTC.